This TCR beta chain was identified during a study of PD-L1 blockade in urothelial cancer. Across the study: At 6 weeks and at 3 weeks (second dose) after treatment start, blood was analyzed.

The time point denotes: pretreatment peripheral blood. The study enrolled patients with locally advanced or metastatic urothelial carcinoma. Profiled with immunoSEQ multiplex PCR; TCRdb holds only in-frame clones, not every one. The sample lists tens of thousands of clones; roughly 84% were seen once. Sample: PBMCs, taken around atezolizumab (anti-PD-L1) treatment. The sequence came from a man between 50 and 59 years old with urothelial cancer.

CDR3 amino acids: CASQSGGLSYEQYF. CDR3 DNA: TGTGCCAGCCAAAGTGGAGGACTCTCCTACGAGCAGTACTTC. The chain carries TRBV27 and TRBJ2-7; possibly TRBD2 for D (5 bases). Germline loops: CDR1 MNHEY, CDR2 SMNVEV (reference sequence). This CDR3 spans 14 amino acids. The germline V and J ends were trimmed by 8 bases and 0 bases, with 14 bases remaining between them.